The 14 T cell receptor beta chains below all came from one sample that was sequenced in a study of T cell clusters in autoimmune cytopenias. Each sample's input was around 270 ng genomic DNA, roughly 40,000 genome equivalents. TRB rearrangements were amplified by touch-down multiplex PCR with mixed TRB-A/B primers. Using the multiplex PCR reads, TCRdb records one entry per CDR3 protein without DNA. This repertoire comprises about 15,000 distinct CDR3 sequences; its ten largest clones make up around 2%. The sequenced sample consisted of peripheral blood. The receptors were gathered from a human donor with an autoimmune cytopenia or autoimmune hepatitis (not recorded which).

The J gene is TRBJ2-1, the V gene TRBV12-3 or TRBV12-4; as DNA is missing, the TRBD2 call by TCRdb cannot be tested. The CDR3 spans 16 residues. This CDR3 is CASSARTSGRVREQFF.

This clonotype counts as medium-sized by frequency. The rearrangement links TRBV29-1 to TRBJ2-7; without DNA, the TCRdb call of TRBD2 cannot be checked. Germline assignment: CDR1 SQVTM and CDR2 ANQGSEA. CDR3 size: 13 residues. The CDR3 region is CSVREGGSGEQYF.

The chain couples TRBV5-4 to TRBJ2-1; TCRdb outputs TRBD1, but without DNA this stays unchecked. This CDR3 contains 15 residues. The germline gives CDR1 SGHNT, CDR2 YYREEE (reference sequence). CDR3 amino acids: CASTLDRAPNNEQFF. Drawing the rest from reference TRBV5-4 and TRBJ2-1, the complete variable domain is ETGVTQSPTHLIKTRGQQVTLRCSSQSGHNTVSWYQQALGQGPQFIFQYYREEENGRGNFPPRFSGLQFPNYSSELNVNALELDDSALYLCASTLDRAPNNEQFFGPGTRLTVL.

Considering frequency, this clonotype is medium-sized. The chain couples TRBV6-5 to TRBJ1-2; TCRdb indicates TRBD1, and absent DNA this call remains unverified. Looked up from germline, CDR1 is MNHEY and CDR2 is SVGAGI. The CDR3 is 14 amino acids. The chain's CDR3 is CASIDSHERYGYTF.

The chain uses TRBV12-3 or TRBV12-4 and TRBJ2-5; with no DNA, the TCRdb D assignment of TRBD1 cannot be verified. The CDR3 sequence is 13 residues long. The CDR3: CASSFGFRGTQYF.

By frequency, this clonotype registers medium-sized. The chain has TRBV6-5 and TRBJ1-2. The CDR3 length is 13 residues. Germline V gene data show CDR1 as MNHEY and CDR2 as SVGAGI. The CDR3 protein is CATRQATHYGYTF.

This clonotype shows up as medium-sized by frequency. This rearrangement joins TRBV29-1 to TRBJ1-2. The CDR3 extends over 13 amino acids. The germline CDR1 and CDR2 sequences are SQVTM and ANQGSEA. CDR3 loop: CSVELGMDYGYTF.

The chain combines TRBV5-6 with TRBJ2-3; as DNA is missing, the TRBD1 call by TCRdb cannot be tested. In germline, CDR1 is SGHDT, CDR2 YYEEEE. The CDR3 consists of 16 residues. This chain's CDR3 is CASSPPYRIGTDTQYF.

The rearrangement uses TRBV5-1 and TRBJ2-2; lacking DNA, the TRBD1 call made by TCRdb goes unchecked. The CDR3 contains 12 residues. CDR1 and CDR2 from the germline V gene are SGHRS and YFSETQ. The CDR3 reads CASSGDTGELFF.

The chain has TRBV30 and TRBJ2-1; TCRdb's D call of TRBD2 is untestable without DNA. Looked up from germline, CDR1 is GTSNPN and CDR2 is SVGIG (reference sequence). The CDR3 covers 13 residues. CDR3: CAWRLAGENEQFF.

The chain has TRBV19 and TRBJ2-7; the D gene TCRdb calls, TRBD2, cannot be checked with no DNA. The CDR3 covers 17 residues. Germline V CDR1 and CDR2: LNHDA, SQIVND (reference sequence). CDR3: CASSLRTSGSPGDEQYF.

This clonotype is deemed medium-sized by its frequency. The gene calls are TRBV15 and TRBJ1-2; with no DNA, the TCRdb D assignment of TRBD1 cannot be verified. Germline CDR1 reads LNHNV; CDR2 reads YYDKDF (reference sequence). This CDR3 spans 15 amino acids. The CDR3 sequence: CATSRDTQGSYGYTF.

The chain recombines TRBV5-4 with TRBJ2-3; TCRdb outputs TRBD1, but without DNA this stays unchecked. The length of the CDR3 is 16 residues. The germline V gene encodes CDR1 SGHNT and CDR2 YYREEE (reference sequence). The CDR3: CASSLGGDPSTDTQYF.

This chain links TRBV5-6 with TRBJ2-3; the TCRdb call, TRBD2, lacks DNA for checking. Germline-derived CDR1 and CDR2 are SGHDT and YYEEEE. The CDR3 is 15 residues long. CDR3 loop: CASSLGTSRTDTQYF.